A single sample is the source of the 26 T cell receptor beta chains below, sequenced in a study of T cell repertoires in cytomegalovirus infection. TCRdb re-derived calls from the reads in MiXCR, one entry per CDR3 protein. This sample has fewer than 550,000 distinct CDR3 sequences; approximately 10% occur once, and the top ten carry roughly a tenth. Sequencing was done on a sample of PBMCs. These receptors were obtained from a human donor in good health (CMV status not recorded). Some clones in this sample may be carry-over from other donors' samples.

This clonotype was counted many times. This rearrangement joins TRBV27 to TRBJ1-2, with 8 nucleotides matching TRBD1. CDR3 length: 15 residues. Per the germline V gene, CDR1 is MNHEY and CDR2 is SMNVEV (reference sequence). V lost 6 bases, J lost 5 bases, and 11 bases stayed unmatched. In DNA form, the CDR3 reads TGTGCCAGCAGGCAGGGGGCGAATTTACGTTATGGCTACACCTTC. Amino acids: CASRQGANLRYGYTF.

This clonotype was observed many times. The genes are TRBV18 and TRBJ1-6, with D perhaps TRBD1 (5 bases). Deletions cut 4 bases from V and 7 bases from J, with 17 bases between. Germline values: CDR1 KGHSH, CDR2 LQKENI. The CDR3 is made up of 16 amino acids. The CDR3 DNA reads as TGTGCCAGCTCACTCGCCTCAAAGGGGATCAATTCACCCCTCCACTTT. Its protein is CASSLASKGINSPLHF.

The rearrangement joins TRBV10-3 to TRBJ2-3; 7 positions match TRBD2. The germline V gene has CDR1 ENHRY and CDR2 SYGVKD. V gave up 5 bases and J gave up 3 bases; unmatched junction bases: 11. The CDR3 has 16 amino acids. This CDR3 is CAISSLVGGRTDTQYF. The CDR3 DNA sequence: TGTGCCATCAGTAGCCTCGTGGGCGGGAGAACAGATACGCAGTATTTT.

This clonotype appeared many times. The CDR3 nucleotides are TGTGCCAGCAGCTTGAGGGAGAATCAGCCCCAGCATTTT. Translation gives CASSLRENQPQHF. The chain recombines TRBV7-2 with TRBJ1-5, with D uncertain. The CDR3 is 13 residues long. Trimming removed 3 bases from V and 4 bases from J, with 7 bases in between. Germline CDR1 and CDR2: SGHTA and FQGNSA.

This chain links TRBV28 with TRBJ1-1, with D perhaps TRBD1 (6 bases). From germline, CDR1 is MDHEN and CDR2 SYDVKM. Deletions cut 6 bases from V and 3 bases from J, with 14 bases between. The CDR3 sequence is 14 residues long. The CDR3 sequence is CASRPPGADTEAFF. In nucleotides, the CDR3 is TGTGCCAGCAGACCTCCGGGGGCGGACACTGAAGCTTTCTTT.

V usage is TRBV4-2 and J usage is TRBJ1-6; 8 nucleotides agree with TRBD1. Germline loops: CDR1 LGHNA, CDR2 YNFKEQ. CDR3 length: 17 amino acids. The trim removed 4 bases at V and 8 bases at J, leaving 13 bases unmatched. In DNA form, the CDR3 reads TGTGCCAGCAGCCGCGGACAGGGAGAGGGGCCACATTCACCCCTCCACTTT. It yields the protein CASSRGQGEGPHSPLHF.

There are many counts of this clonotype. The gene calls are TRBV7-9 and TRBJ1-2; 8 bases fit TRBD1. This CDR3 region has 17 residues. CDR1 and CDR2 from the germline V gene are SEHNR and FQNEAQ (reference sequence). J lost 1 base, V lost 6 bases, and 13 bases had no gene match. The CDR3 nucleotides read TGTGCCAGCAGGCCTACAGGGGGTTTATACCGTAACTATGGCTACACCTTC. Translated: CASRPTGGLYRNYGYTF.

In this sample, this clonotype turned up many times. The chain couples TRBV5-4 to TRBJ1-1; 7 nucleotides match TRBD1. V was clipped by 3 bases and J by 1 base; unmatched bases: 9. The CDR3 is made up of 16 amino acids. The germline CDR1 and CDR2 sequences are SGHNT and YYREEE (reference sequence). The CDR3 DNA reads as TGTGCCAGCAGCTCAAAAAAGACAGGGTCGAACACTGAAGCTTTCTTT. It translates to CASSSKKTGSNTEAFF.

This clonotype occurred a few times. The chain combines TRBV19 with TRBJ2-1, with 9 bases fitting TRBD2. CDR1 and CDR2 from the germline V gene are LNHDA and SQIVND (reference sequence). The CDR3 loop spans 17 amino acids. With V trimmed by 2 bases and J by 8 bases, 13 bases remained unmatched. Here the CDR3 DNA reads TGTGCCAGTAGTATAACCCCTGGGCTAGCGGGATTCGATGAGCAGTTCTTC. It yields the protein CASSITPGLAGFDEQFF.

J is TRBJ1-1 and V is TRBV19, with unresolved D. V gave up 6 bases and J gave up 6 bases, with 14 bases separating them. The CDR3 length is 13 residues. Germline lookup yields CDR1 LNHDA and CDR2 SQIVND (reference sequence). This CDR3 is CASRRQIIAEAFF. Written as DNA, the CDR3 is TGTGCCAGTAGACGTCAAATCATAGCTGAAGCTTTCTTT.

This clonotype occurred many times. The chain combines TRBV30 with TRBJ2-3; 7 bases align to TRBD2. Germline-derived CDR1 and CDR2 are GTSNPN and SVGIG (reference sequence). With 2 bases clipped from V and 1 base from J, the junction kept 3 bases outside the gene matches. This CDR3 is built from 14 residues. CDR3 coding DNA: TGTGCCTGGAGTAGCGGGATGGGCACAGATACGCAGTATTTT. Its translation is CAWSSGMGTDTQYF.

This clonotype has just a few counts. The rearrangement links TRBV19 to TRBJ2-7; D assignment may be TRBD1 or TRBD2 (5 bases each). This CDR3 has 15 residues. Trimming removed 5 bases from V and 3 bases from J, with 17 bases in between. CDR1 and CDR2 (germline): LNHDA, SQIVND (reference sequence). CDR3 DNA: TGTGCCAGTAGTGTGTACCGGGACGGAGGCTACGAGCAGTACTTC. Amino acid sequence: CASSVYRDGGYEQYF.

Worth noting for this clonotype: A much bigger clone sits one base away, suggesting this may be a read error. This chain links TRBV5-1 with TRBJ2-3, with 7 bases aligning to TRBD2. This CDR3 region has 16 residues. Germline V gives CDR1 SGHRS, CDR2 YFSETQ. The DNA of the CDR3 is TGCGCCAGCAGCCCCACGGGGGGACTCAACACAGATATGCAGTATTTT. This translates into CASSPTGGLNTDMQYF.

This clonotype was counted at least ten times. The CDR3 spells CASSPSSGGHGYTF. As DNA, the CDR3 is TGTGCCAGCTCACCATCCTCAGGGGGCCATGGCTACACCTTC. The V and J genes are TRBV18 and TRBJ1-2; 8 bases line up with TRBD1. The length of the CDR3 is 14 residues. The J segment lost 6 bases and the V segment lost 2 bases, leaving 5 bases of the junction unmatched. CDR1 and CDR2 from the germline V gene are KGHSH and LQKENI.

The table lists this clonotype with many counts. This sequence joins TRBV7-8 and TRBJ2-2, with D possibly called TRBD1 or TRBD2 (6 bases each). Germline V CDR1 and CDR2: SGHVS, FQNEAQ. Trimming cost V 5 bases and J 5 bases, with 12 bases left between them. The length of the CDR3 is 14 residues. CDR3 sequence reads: CASSPGARTGELFF. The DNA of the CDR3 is TGTGCCAGCAGCCCGGGGGCGCGTACCGGGGAGCTGTTTTTT. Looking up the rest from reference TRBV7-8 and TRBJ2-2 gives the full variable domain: GAGVSQSPRYKVAKRGQDVALRCDPISGHVSLFWYQQALGQGPEFLTYFQNEAQLDKSGLPSDRFFAERPEGSVSTLKIQRTQQEDSAVYLCASSPGARTGELFFGEGSRLTVL.

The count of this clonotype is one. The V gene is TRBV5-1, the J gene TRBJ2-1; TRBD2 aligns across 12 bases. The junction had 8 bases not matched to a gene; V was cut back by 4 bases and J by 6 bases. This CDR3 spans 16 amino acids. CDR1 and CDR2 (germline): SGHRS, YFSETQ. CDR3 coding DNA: TGCGCCAGCAGCCAAACCCTAGCGGGAGGGCCCAATGAGCAGTTCTTC. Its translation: CASSQTLAGGPNEQFF.

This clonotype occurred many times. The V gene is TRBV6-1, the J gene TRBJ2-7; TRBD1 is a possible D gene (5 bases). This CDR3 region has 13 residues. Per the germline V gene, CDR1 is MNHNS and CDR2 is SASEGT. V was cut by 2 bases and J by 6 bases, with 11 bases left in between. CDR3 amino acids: CASSEISTGEQYF. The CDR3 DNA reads TGTGCCAGCAGTGAAATTAGCACAGGCGAGCAGTACTTC.

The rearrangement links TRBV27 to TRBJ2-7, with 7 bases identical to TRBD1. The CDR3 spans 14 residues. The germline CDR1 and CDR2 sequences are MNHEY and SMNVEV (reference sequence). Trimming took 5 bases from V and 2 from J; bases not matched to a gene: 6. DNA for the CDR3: TGTGCCAGCAGTGCCCGGACAGGTACCTACGAGCAGTACTTC. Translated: CASSARTGTYEQYF.

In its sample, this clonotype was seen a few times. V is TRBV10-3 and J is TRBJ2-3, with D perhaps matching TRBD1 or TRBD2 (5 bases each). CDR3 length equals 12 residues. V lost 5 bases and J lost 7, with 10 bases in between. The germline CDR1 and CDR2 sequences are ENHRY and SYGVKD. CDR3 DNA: TGTGCCATCAGTTACCAGGGACATACGCAGTATTTT. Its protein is CAISYQGHTQYF.

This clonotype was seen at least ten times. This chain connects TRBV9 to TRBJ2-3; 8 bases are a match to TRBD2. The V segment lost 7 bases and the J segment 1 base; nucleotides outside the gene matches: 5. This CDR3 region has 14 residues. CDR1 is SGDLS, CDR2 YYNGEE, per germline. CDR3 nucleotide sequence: TGTGCCAGCTCCGCGGGACTAGGCACAGATACGCAGTATTTT. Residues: CASSAGLGTDTQYF.

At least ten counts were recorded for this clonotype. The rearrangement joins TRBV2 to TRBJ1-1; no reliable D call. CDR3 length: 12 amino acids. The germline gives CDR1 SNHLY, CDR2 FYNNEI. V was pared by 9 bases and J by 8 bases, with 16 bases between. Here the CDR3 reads CAREGMWEEAFF. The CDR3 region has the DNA TGTGCCAGAGAAGGGATGTGGGAAGAAGCTTTCTTT.

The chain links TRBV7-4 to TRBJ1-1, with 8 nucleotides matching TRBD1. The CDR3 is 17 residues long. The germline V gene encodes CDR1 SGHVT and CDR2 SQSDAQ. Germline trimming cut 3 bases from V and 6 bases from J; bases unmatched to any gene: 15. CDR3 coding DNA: TGTGCCAGCAGCTTCCATGACTGGACAGGGAGCGGAGCTGAAGCTTTCTTT. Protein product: CASSFHDWTGSGAEAFF. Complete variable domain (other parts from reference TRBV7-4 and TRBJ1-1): GAGVSQSPRYKVAKRGRDVALRCDSISGHVTLYWYRQTLGQGSEVLTYSQSDAQRDKSGRPSGRFSAERPERSVSTLKIQRTEQGDSAVYLCASSFHDWTGSGAEAFFGQGTRLTVV.

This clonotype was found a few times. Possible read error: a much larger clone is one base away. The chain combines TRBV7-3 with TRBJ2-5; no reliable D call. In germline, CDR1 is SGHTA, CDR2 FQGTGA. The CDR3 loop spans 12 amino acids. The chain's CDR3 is CVSSSGGKTQYF. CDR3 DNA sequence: TGTGTCAGCAGCTCCGGTGGAAAGACCCAGTACTTC.

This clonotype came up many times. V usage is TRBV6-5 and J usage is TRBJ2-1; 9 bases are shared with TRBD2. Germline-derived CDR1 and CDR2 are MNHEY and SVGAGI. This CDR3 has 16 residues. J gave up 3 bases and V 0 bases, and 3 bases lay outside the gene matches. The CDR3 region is CASSYSRTSVYNEQFF. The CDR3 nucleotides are TGTGCCAGCAGTTACTCTAGGACTAGCGTCTACAATGAGCAGTTCTTC.

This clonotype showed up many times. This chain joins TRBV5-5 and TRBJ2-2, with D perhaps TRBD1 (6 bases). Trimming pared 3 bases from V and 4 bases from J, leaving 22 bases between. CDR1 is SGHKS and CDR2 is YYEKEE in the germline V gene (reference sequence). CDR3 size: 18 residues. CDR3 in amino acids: CASSSGTFKGRFTGELFF. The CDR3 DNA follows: TGTGCCAGCAGCTCCGGGACATTTAAGGGGCGCTTCACCGGGGAGCTGTTTTTT. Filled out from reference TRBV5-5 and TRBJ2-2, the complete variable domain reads DAGVTQSPTHLIKTRGQQVTLRCSPISGHKSVSWYQQVLGQGPQFIFQYYEKEERGRGNFPDRFSARQFPNYSSELNVNALLLGDSALYLCASSSGTFKGRFTGELFFGEGSRLTVL.

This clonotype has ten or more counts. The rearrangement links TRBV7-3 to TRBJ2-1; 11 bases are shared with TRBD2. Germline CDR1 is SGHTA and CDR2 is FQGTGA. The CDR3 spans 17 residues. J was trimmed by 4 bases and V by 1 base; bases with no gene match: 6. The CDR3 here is CASSLNTGTSGYNEQFF. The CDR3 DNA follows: TGTGCCAGCAGCTTAAACACCGGGACTAGCGGATACAATGAGCAGTTCTTC.